This TCR beta chain was recovered during a study of blood T cell repertoires in COVID-19. The germline V gene has CDR1 KGHSH and CDR2 LQKENI. This CDR3 contains 15 residues. V was pared by 2 bases and J by 8 bases, with 6 bases of the junction left unmatched. Produced via immunoSEQ multiplex PCR; TCRdb's table is partial and in-frame only. The sample lists just under 350,000 clones; almost 90% were seen once. This sequence originates from a woman in her seventies with COVID-19, enrolled during active disease. The chain is built from TRBV18 and TRBJ1-6; 7 bases agree with TRBD1. Source material: peripheral blood. CDR3 bases: TGTGCCAGCTCACCAAAGGAGGGGGCACATTCACCCCTCCACTTT. This encodes CASSPKEGAHSPLHF.